The clone carrying this T cell receptor beta chain was observed many times. Its specificity is not known. V was pared by 4 bases and J by 8 bases, with 17 bases between. CDR1 and CDR2 from the germline V gene are SQVTM and ANQGSEA. The CDR3 has 13 amino acids. The sample comes from a study of early T cells in non-severe SARS-CoV-2 infection. Study details: Chains stayed unpaired after sequencing of bulk RNA from unsorted whole blood. Study-wide results and caveats: There was a bias toward anti-spike CD8 responses in VDJdb matching, which missed private and CD4 specificities.

Individual cDNA molecules were tagged with unique molecular identifiers. TCRdb called the 5' RACE reads again in MiXCR, with one record for every CDR3 protein. The sample lists 65,000 to 85,000 distinct CDR3 sequences, roughly 11% occurring once. This clonotype originated in an adult who was a healthcare worker with PCR-confirmed SARS-CoV-2 infection or an uninfected control (not recorded which). This rearrangement joins TRBV29-1 to TRBJ1-2; D is uncertain. Sample: whole blood. The CDR3 sequence: CSVGGELEGGYTF. The CDR3, as DNA: TGCAGCGTTGGAGGAGAGCTAGAAGGCGGCTACACCTTC.